This entry lists 22 T cell receptor beta chains sequenced from one sample in a study of blood T cell repertoires in COVID-19. Data came from immunoSEQ multiplex PCR; TCRdb stores just in-frame clones and leaves some out. The data show 300,000 to 450,000 clones, around 90% seen once. The sequenced sample was peripheral blood. These receptors were taken from a woman between 25 and 40 years old with COVID-19, enrolled during active disease.

V and J are TRBV27 and TRBJ1-6; D is perhaps TRBD1 (6 bases). The V and J ends lost 5 bases and 9 bases respectively, with 17 bases between them. The CDR3 has 15 amino acids. CDR1 is MNHEY and CDR2 is SMNVEV in the germline V gene (reference sequence). The chain's CDR3 is CASSTIQGLGSPLHF. The CDR3 bases are TGTGCCAGCAGTACGATACAGGGTCTCGGTTCACCCCTCCACTTT.

The gene calls are TRBV4-2 and TRBJ2-3; TRBD2 matches 14 bases. The CDR3 loop spans 16 amino acids. CDR1 and CDR2 (germline): LGHNA, YNFKEQ. J lost 6 bases, V lost 5 bases, and 7 bases had no gene match. As DNA, the CDR3 is TGTGCCAGCAGCTCAAGACTAGCGGGGGGGACGGATACGCAGTATTTT. Translating gives CASSSRLAGGTDTQYF.

The V call is TRBV11-2, the J call TRBJ2-3, with TRBD2 identical over 8 bases. The ends lost 2 bases at V and 4 bases at J; junction bases unmatched: 17. CDR1 and CDR2 (germline): SGHAT, FQNNGV. This CDR3 has 19 amino acids. The CDR3 sequence is CASSLRSPQGGGFADTQYF. The CDR3 DNA reads TGTGCCAGCAGCTTACGTTCCCCGCAGGGCGGGGGGTTTGCAGATACGCAGTATTTT.

The CDR3 protein is CASSAPTGFGVGSPLHF. In nucleotides, the CDR3 is TGTGCCAGCAGCGCCCCGACAGGGTTCGGGGTAGGTTCACCCCTCCACTTT. The chain carries TRBV7-9 and TRBJ1-6, with 7 bases that match TRBD1. With V trimmed by 5 bases and J by 9 bases, 16 bases remained unmatched. The CDR3 consists of 17 residues. Per germline, CDR1 SEHNR and CDR2 FQNEAQ (reference sequence).

V usage is TRBV15 and J usage is TRBJ2-1; 10 positions match TRBD2. J gave up 9 bases and V 0 bases, and 8 bases lay outside the gene matches. Germline V gene data show CDR1 as LNHNV and CDR2 as YYDKDF (reference sequence). This CDR3 is built from 16 residues. CDR3 loop: CATSRDRPSGSFEQFF. In nucleotides, the CDR3 is TGTGCCACCAGCAGAGATCGGCCTAGCGGGAGTTTTGAGCAGTTCTTC.

CDR3 loop: CASSQEGPSSYEQYF. In DNA form, the CDR3 reads TGTGCCAGCAGCCAAGAGGGCCCGAGCTCCTACGAGCAGTACTTC. The chain couples TRBV4-2 to TRBJ2-7, with D uncertain. The germline V and J ends were trimmed by 0 bases and 0 bases, with 9 bases remaining between them. The CDR3 loop spans 15 amino acids. The germline CDR1 and CDR2 sequences are LGHNA and YNFKEQ.

The chain links TRBV7-9 to TRBJ2-1; 8 bases map to TRBD2. Per the germline V gene, CDR1 is SEHNR and CDR2 is FQNEAQ (reference sequence). The CDR3 loop spans 17 amino acids. The J segment lost 8 bases and the V segment lost 0 bases, leaving 12 bases of the junction unmatched. The CDR3 DNA follows: TGTGCCAGCAGCTTAGCGACCTTTAACCGGGGGGGCGATGAGCAGTTCTTC. Its protein is CASSLATFNRGGDEQFF.

A single count supports this clone. The rearrangement joins TRBV21-1 to TRBJ2-3; TRBD2 reflects the table's D call only, with no check against the DNA. TRBV21-1 is given as a pseudogene. This CDR3 spans 12 amino acids. As DNA, the CDR3 is TGTGCCAGCACCTACGAAACAGATACGCAGTATTTT. Translated, it gives CASTYETDTQYF.

V usage is TRBV6-2 or TRBV6-3 and J usage is TRBJ2-1, with TRBD2 matching 13 bases. J gave up 4 bases and V 6 bases, and 9 bases lay outside the gene matches. The CDR3 has 17 amino acids. Germline CDR1 MNHEY, CDR2 SVGEGT. Here the CDR3 reads CASSLRTSGSIYNEQFF. The CDR3 coding sequence is TGTGCCAGCAGCCTAAGGACTAGCGGGAGCATTTACAATGAGCAGTTCTTC.

This chain connects TRBV19 to TRBJ2-1, with 7 nucleotides matching TRBD2. Trimming at V came to 1 base and at J to 2 bases, leaving 8 bases not matched to a gene. Germline V gene sequence: CDR1 LNHDA, CDR2 SQIVND (reference sequence). The CDR3 length is 17 residues. The CDR3 protein is CASSIVHGRAAYNEQFF. The CDR3, as DNA: TGTGCCAGTAGTATAGTTCATGGGAGGGCGGCCTACAATGAGCAGTTCTTC.

V usage is TRBV7-9 and J usage is TRBJ2-1; D remains unclear. CDR3 length: 13 residues. Germline CDR1 and CDR2: SEHNR and FQNEAQ (reference sequence). The V end was cut by 3 bases, the J end by 7 bases, with 10 bases between. The CDR3 region is CASSLALLNEQFF. The CDR3 bases are TGTGCCAGCAGCTTGGCCCTTTTGAATGAGCAGTTCTTC. Supplemented by reference TRBV7-9 and TRBJ2-1, the full variable domain reads DTGVSQNPRHKITKRGQNVTFRCDPISEHNRLYWYRQTLGQGPEFLTYFQNEAQLEKSRLLSDRFSAERPKGSFSTLEIQRTEQGDSAMYLCASSLALLNEQFFGPGTRLTVL.

The V gene is TRBV6-1, the J gene TRBJ2-1; 9 bases are a match to TRBD2. V was pared by 4 bases and J by 1 base, with 8 bases of the junction left unmatched. The CDR3 consists of 17 residues. CDR1 and CDR2 from the germline V gene are MNHNS and SASEGT. Here the CDR3 reads CASSGRTSVESYNEQFF. In DNA form, the CDR3 reads TGTGCCAGCAGTGGTCGGACTAGCGTGGAGTCCTACAATGAGCAGTTCTTC.

The rearrangement joins TRBV4-3 to TRBJ1-5; D remains unclear. The V end lost 0 bases, the J end lost 5 bases, and 5 bases lay between the germline ends. Germline V gene data show CDR1 as LGHNA and CDR2 as YSLEER. The CDR3 spans 13 residues. The CDR3 DNA reads as TGCGCCAGCAGCCAAGACCCAGATCAGCCCCAGCATTTT. Translated: CASSQDPDQPQHF.

J is TRBJ2-7 and V is TRBV28; 7 bases align to TRBD1. The CDR3 spans 14 residues. CDR1 is MDHEN, CDR2 SYDVKM, per germline. V lost 2 bases, J lost 3 bases, and 4 bases stayed unmatched. The CDR3 spells CASSLQSGGYEQYF. CDR3 DNA sequence: TGTGCCAGCAGTTTACAGTCAGGGGGCTACGAGCAGTACTTC.

The V gene is TRBV6-2 or TRBV6-3, the J gene TRBJ2-1; 10 bases fit TRBD2. CDR1 is MNHEY and CDR2 is SVGEGT in the germline V gene. The CDR3 runs to 18 residues. V dropped 0 bases and J dropped 4; count of bases not matched to a gene: 9. CDR3 in DNA: TGTGCCAGCAGTTACTCACCCTTGGGAGCGGGGGGGTACAATGAGCAGTTCTTC. The encoded protein is CASSYSPLGAGGYNEQFF.

The chain has TRBV6-2 or TRBV6-3 and TRBJ2-1; 7 positions match TRBD2. The CDR3 contains 15 residues. Germline lookup yields CDR1 MNHEY and CDR2 SVGEGT. V shed 0 bases and J 5 bases; nucleotides not matched to a gene: 4. The CDR3: CASSYSGGGNNEQFF. The CDR3 DNA follows: TGTGCCAGCAGTTACTCGGGCGGGGGAAACAATGAGCAGTTCTTC.

V usage is TRBV10-1 and J usage is TRBJ1-1; a possible D gene is TRBD1 (5 bases). Germline lookup yields CDR1 WNHNN and CDR2 SYGVQD (reference sequence). The V gene lost 4 bases and the J gene lost 1 base, with 10 bases spanning the gap. CDR3 length equals 14 residues. The CDR3 reads CASSGDLGNTEAFF. The CDR3 nucleotides read TGCGCCAGCAGTGGGGACTTGGGGAACACTGAAGCTTTCTTT.

The chain has TRBV3-1 (or the pseudogene TRBV3-2) and TRBJ1-1; a weak D match, TRBD1 (6 bases). Germline V gene lookup returns CDR1 LGHDT and CDR2 YNNKEL (reference sequence). V lost 3 bases to trimming and J lost 1 base, with 9 bases between them. The CDR3 spans 14 residues. The CDR3 spells CASSQRTENTEAFF. DNA of the CDR3: TGTGCCAGCAGCCAGCGGACAGAGAACACTGAAGCTTTCTTT.

V usage is TRBV7-2 and J usage is TRBJ2-7; 7 bases map to TRBD1. The V gene's germline CDR1 is SGHTA and CDR2 FQGNSA. The length of the CDR3 is 15 residues. V shed 1 base and J 0 bases; nucleotides not matched to a gene: 3. This CDR3 reads CASSLDYRGSYEQYV. The CDR3, as DNA: TGTGCCAGCAGCTTAGATTACAGGGGCTCCTACGAGCAGTACGTC.

The gene calls are TRBV6-5 and TRBJ2-3, with D possibly being TRBD2 (6 bases). Germline V gives CDR1 MNHEY, CDR2 SVGAGI. Trimming pared 2 bases from V and 5 bases from J, leaving 14 bases between. The CDR3 spans 15 residues. In nucleotides, the CDR3 is TGTGCCAGCAGTTACGTAGCACTCGGGGGAGATACGCAGTATTTT. This codes for CASSYVALGGDTQYF.

This clone has just a few counts. V and J are TRBV28 and TRBJ2-5; 8 bases are a match to TRBD2. Unmatched junction bases numbered 10, after V lost 8 bases and J lost 5 bases. Looked up from germline, CDR1 is MDHEN and CDR2 is SYDVKM. The CDR3 has 14 residues. In DNA form, the CDR3 reads TGTGCCAGCCTAACTGGCCCGGGAGGGGAGACCCAGTACTTC. Its protein is CASLTGPGGETQYF.

This chain joins TRBV19 and TRBJ1-5; possibly TRBD1 for D (6 bases). V lost 11 bases and J 5 bases, leaving 16 bases between the germline ends. There are 13 residues in the CDR3. CDR1 is LNHDA, CDR2 SQIVND, per germline (reference sequence). The CDR3 sequence: CASTGGQYQPQHF. The DNA for the CDR3 is TGTGCCTCAACCGGGGGGCAATATCAGCCCCAGCATTTT.